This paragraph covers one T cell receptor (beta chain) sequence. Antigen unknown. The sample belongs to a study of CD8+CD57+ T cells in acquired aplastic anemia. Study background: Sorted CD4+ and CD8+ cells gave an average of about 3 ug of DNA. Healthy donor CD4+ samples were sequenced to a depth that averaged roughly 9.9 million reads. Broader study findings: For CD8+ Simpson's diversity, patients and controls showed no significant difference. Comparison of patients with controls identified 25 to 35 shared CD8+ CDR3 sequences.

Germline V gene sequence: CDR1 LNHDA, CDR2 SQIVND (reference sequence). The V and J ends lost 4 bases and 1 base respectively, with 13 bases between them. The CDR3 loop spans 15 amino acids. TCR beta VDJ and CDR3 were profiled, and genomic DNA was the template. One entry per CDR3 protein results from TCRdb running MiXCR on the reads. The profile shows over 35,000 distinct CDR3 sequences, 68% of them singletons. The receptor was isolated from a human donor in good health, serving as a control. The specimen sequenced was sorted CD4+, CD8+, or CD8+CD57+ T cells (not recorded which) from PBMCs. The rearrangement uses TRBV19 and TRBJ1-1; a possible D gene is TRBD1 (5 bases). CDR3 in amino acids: CASSTTLTANTEAFF. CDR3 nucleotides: TGTGCCAGTAGTACAACCCTGACAGCGAACACTGAAGCTTTCTTT.